These 10 T cell receptor beta chains were sequenced from one sample in a study of cytomegalovirus exposure and HLA in healthy donors. The data were produced by immunoSEQ multiplex PCR, yet TCRdb's version contains in-frame clones alone and is incomplete. This sample yields about 260,000 clones, of which about 92% are seen a single time; 3% to 3.5% belongs to the top ten. The sample was PBMCs. These receptors came from a woman aged 25 to 39 in good health and CMV-seronegative.

The V gene is TRBV2, the J gene TRBJ2-3, with TRBD2 as a possible D gene (5 bases). V was trimmed by 1 base and J by 1 base, leaving 9 bases between them. The CDR3 extends over 15 amino acids. CDR1 and CDR2 from the germline V gene are SNHLY and FYNNEI. The CDR3 spells CASSEERRGTDTQYF. The CDR3 DNA reads as TGTGCCAGCAGTGAAGAAAGGCGGGGCACAGATACGCAGTATTTT.

This chain joins TRBV5-1 and TRBJ2-1, with D possibly being TRBD2 (6 bases). CDR1 is SGHRS, CDR2 YFSETQ, per germline. V was trimmed by 0 bases and J by 10 bases, leaving 8 bases between them. This CDR3 region has 12 residues. CDR3: CASSLGAGEQFF. The CDR3 bases are TGCGCCAGCAGCTTGGGGGCGGGGGAGCAGTTCTTC.

The rearrangement uses TRBV11-2 and TRBJ1-5, with no clear D. Germline-derived CDR1 and CDR2 are SGHAT and FQNNGV. The CDR3 loop spans 14 amino acids. Trimming cost V 5 bases and J 4 bases, with 12 bases left between them. CDR3 coding DNA: TGTGCCAGCAGCCTCGGTCTGATAAATCAGCCCCAGCATTTT. The encoded protein is CASSLGLINQPQHF.

The CDR3 loop is CASTLQGGSGANVLTF. CDR3 in DNA: TGTGCCAGCACTTTACAGGGAGGGTCTGGGGCCAACGTCCTGACTTTC. The rearrangement joins TRBV19 to TRBJ2-6; perhaps TRBD2 as D (7 bases). This CDR3 is built from 16 residues. Germline V gene data show CDR1 as LNHDA and CDR2 as SQIVND (reference sequence). Trimming pared 9 bases from V and 1 base from J, leaving 16 bases between.

The CDR3 bases are TGCGCCAGCAGCCAAGATAGGACGGGGCTCTACGAGCAGTACTTC. Its protein is CASSQDRTGLYEQYF. The rearrangement links TRBV4-3 to TRBJ2-7; possibly TRBD1 or TRBD2 for D (5 bases each). Germline loops: CDR1 LGHNA, CDR2 YSLEER. This CDR3 is built from 15 residues. V was clipped by 0 bases and J by 3 bases, with 12 bases between them.

V usage is TRBV2 and J usage is TRBJ2-1; D possibly corresponds to TRBD1 (6 bases). V lost 2 bases and J lost 5, with 13 bases in between. The CDR3 has 15 residues. The germline V gene encodes CDR1 SNHLY and CDR2 FYNNEI. Here the CDR3 DNA reads TGTGCCAGCAGTGAAACCCTTGACAGGAACAATGAGCAGTTCTTC. It is translated as CASSETLDRNNEQFF.

The chain carries TRBV28 and TRBJ2-1, with D uncertain. The length of the CDR3 is 12 residues. Trimming took 5 bases from V and 2 from J, leaving 4 bases between them. The V gene's germline CDR1 is MDHEN and CDR2 SYDVKM. The CDR3 DNA reads TGTGCCAGCAGTACAGCCTACAATGAGCAGTTCTTC. It translates to CASSTAYNEQFF.

V usage is TRBV7-9 and J usage is TRBJ2-7; TRBD1 matches 10 bases. J was trimmed by 2 bases and V by 1 base; bases with no gene match: 2. This CDR3 has 15 residues. The germline V gene encodes CDR1 SEHNR and CDR2 FQNEAQ (reference sequence). The CDR3 nucleotides read TGTGCCAGCAGCTTAGGTGGGACAGGGGCCTACGAGCAGTACTTC. It yields the protein CASSLGGTGAYEQYF.

This clone was observed a handful of times. The chain links TRBV6-5 to TRBJ1-2, with D possibly being TRBD1 (5 bases). The CDR3 loop spans 16 amino acids. Trimming cost V 2 bases and J 11 bases, with 24 bases left between them. The germline gives CDR1 MNHEY, CDR2 SVGAGI. CDR3 region: CASSYGSHSQAKGYTF. The DNA of the CDR3 is TGTGCCAGCAGTTACGGTTCACACAGCCAAGCCAAGGGGTACACCTTC.

The V gene is TRBV5-1, the J gene TRBJ2-4, with 8 bases matching TRBD1. Unmatched junction bases numbered 9, after V lost 0 bases and J lost 4 bases. Germline V lookup: CDR1 SGHRS, CDR2 YFSETQ. The CDR3 contains 17 residues. For the CDR3, the DNA is TGCGCCAGCAGCTTGGAATATAGGACAGGGATAAAAAACATTCAGTACTTC. This encodes CASSLEYRTGIKNIQYF.